Following are 22 T cell receptor beta chains from one sample sequenced in a study of chemoradiotherapy in HPV16-positive cancers. TCRdb's copy holds only in-frame clones and misses some; the assay was immunoSEQ multiplex PCR. The sample lists about 35,000 clones, 85% to 90% occurring once. The sequenced sample was blood, obtained from a patient who underwent chemoradiotherapy. The source of these receptors is a human donor with HPV-associated anogenital cancer.

The rearrangement links TRBV6-1 to TRBJ1-6, with D possibly being TRBD1 (5 bases). There are 16 residues in the CDR3. Trimming cost V 0 bases and J 9 bases, with 15 bases left between them. Germline assignment: CDR1 MNHNS and CDR2 SASEGT. The CDR3 DNA follows: TGTGCCAGCAGTGAAGCGGAGGTACTTAGGGGTTCACCCCTCCACTTT. Translation gives CASSEAEVLRGSPLHF.

The V call is TRBV27, the J call TRBJ1-2; maybe TRBD1 (6 bases). CDR3 size: 13 residues. Germline CDR1 is MNHEY and CDR2 is SMNVEV (reference sequence). V dropped 6 bases and J dropped 3 bases, with 11 bases sitting between them. Here the CDR3 reads CASRREGDYGYTF. For the CDR3, the DNA is TGTGCCAGCAGACGGGAGGGGGACTATGGCTACACCTTC.

This rearrangement joins TRBV6-5 to TRBJ2-7; tentative D call: TRBD1 (6 bases). The CDR3 consists of 15 residues. The germline CDR1 and CDR2 sequences are MNHEY and SVGAGI. V dropped 0 bases and J dropped 7 bases, with 16 bases sitting between them. The CDR3 DNA reads TGTGCCAGCAGTTACTCGGCCAGGGGTTTTACGGAGCAGTACTTC. This sequence encodes CASSYSARGFTEQYF.

This clone is a singleton in its sample. The V gene is TRBV9, the J gene TRBJ2-5; D is perhaps TRBD1 (7 bases). The ends were cut back, 3 bases at V and 2 bases at J, with 14 bases in the middle. The CDR3 covers 15 residues. CDR1 is SGDLS, CDR2 YYNGEE, per germline. This chain's CDR3 is CASSEGAGTQETQYF. As DNA, the CDR3 is TGTGCCAGCAGCGAGGGGGCGGGGACTCAAGAGACCCAGTACTTC.

J is TRBJ2-3 and V is TRBV2; D is perhaps TRBD1 (6 bases). V was trimmed by 6 bases and J by 2 bases, leaving 12 bases between them. This CDR3 has 14 amino acids. CDR1 SNHLY and CDR2 FYNNEI come from the germline V gene. In nucleotides, the CDR3 is TGTGCCAGCAGCAAGGACAGACCCACAGATACGCAGTATTTT. This codes for CASSKDRPTDTQYF.

This chain connects TRBV6-5 to TRBJ1-6, with 11 bases identical to TRBD1. Germline CDR1 and CDR2: MNHEY and SVGAGI. V lost 8 bases and J lost 10; bases outside the gene matches: 7. The length of the CDR3 is 14 residues. CDR3 loop: CASSGDRGSSPLHF. CDR3 DNA: TGTGCCAGCTCAGGGGACAGGGGGTCGTCACCCCTCCACTTT.

This chain uses TRBV7-9 with TRBJ1-4; D is unresolved. Per the germline V gene, CDR1 is SEHNR and CDR2 is FQNEAQ (reference sequence). CDR3 length: 14 residues. V was cut by 3 bases and J by 4 bases, with 9 bases left in between. CDR3 protein: CASSFVAVNEKLFF. The CDR3 region has the DNA TGTGCCAGCAGCTTTGTGGCAGTTAATGAAAAACTGTTTTTT.

This clone has just one count. The gene calls are TRBV27 and TRBJ1-4, with TRBD1 identical over 8 bases. The germline gives CDR1 MNHEY, CDR2 SMNVEV (reference sequence). The CDR3 is made up of 14 amino acids. V shed 6 bases, J shed 8 bases, and the junction held 8 bases outside the gene matches. The CDR3 loop is CASSGQGLGEKLFF. DNA of the CDR3: TGTGCCAGCAGCGGACAGGGCTTGGGGGAAAAACTGTTTTTT.

This sequence joins TRBV6-5 and TRBJ2-1; either TRBD1 or TRBD2 may fit D (5 bases each). The V gene lost 6 bases and the J gene lost 4 bases, with 13 bases spanning the gap. The CDR3 has 14 residues. Per germline, CDR1 MNHEY and CDR2 SVGAGI. The CDR3 DNA is TGTGCCAGCAGGGGACCTATGGGATACAATGAGCAGTTCTTC. It yields the protein CASRGPMGYNEQFF.

This sequence joins TRBV9 and TRBJ1-1; no definite D call. V gave up 3 bases and J gave up 0 bases, with 6 bases separating them. Germline CDR1 SGDLS, CDR2 YYNGEE. The CDR3 runs 13 residues. CDR3 nucleotide sequence: TGTGCCAGCAGCGGCAGGATGAACACTGAAGCTTTCTTT. Protein: CASSGRMNTEAFF.

The chain couples TRBV27 to TRBJ2-5; the match to TRBD2 covers 8 bases. The V gene end was trimmed by 4 bases and the J gene end by 5 bases; junction bases not matched to a gene: 6. Germline V gene sequence: CDR1 MNHEY, CDR2 SMNVEV (reference sequence). This CDR3 region has 14 residues. The CDR3: CASSYRTSLETQYF. CDR3 DNA: TGTGCCAGCAGTTACCGGACTAGCCTGGAGACCCAGTACTTC.

The chain carries TRBV12-5 and TRBJ1-3; D is ambiguous. This CDR3 comprises 15 residues. Trimming pared 5 bases from V and 1 base from J, leaving 12 bases between. In germline, CDR1 is LGHNT, CDR2 FRNRAP. The CDR3, as DNA: TGTGCTAGTGGTCTACCACAAGGGTCTGGAAACACCATATATTTT. Translation gives CASGLPQGSGNTIYF.

CDR3 DNA: TGTGCCAGCAGTTCGGGACAGCGGAATTCACCCCTCCACTTT. This sequence encodes CASSSGQRNSPLHF. This chain joins TRBV28 and TRBJ1-6, with TRBD1 matching over 7 bases. Trimming at V came to 4 bases and at J to 7 bases, leaving 4 bases not matched to a gene. This CDR3 comprises 14 residues. CDR1 and CDR2 from the germline V gene are MDHEN and SYDVKM.

This clone showed up just once. The genes are TRBV19 and TRBJ2-7; TRBD2 is a possible D gene (7 bases). The CDR3 has 16 amino acids. Germline assignment: CDR1 LNHDA and CDR2 SQIVND (reference sequence). V lost 3 bases and J 3 bases, leaving 18 bases between the germline ends. The CDR3 DNA follows: TGTGCCAGTAGTATGGGGGGGCTAGCTTACAACTACGAGCAGTACTTC. As protein: CASSMGGLAYNYEQYF.

The rearrangement joins TRBV19 to TRBJ1-1; 7 bases line up with TRBD1. Germline-derived CDR1 and CDR2 are LNHDA and SQIVND (reference sequence). The CDR3 is 17 amino acids. V shed 7 bases and J 1 base; nucleotides not matched to a gene: 15. The DNA for the CDR3 is TGTGCCAGTACCATAATCCTCCGGGACAGAAGGAACACTGAAGCTTTCTTT. It specifies CASTIILRDRRNTEAFF.

The sample holds a few counts of this clone. V usage is TRBV4-2 and J usage is TRBJ1-1; D is uncertain. The V gene lost 6 bases and the J gene lost 1 base, with 15 bases spanning the gap. CDR3 length equals 15 residues. Germline CDR1 and CDR2: LGHNA and YNFKEQ. DNA of the CDR3: TGTGCCAGCAGGGAAATGCGTTATCAGAACACTGAAGCTTTCTTT. Its protein is CASREMRYQNTEAFF.

The V and J genes are TRBV5-1 and TRBJ1-3, with TRBD1 as a possible D gene (5 bases). The V end was cut by 3 bases, the J end by 0 bases, with 19 bases between. CDR1 and CDR2 from the germline V gene are SGHRS and YFSETQ. The CDR3 runs 18 residues. CDR3 coding DNA: TGCGCCAGCAGCTCGGGGCCTGGCCGCACCACCTCTGGAAACACCATATATTTT. Its protein is CASSSGPGRTTSGNTIYF. The complete variable domain, with remaining parts taken from reference TRBV5-1 and TRBJ1-3, reads KAGVTQTPRYLIKTRGQQVTLSCSPISGHRSVSWYQQTPGQGLQFLFEYFSETQRNKGNFPGRFSGRQFSNSRSEMNVSTLELGDSALYLCASSSGPGRTTSGNTIYFGEGSWLTVV.

The chain carries TRBV7-2 and TRBJ2-7; D perhaps matches TRBD1 (5 bases). This CDR3 has 14 residues. Per germline, CDR1 SGHTA and CDR2 FQGNSA. V gave up 5 bases and J gave up 2 bases, with 13 bases separating them. The CDR3 DNA sequence: TGTGCCAGCAGCCTTTCCCAGGGTCCCTACGAGCAGTACTTC. Its protein is CASSLSQGPYEQYF. Full variable domain (rest looked up from reference TRBV7-2 and TRBJ2-7): GAGVSQSPSNKVTEKGKDVELRCDPISGHTALYWYRQSLGQGLEFLIYFQGNSAPDKSGLPSDRFSAERTGGSVSTLTIQRTQQEDSAVYLCASSLSQGPYEQYFGPGTRLTVT.

This chain uses TRBV6-6 with TRBJ1-6; no definite D call. The length of the CDR3 is 12 residues. Trimming removed 4 bases from V and 8 bases from J, with 6 bases in between. Germline V gene data show CDR1 as MNHNY and CDR2 as SVGAGI (reference sequence). CDR3 bases: TGTGCCAGCAGTTTCATTGATTCACCCCTCCACTTT. Encoded protein: CASSFIDSPLHF.

This chain uses TRBV6-5 with TRBJ1-2, with unresolved D. The germline V gene has CDR1 MNHEY and CDR2 SVGAGI. V lost 2 bases and J lost 2, with 6 bases in between. The CDR3 has 13 residues. CDR3 DNA: TGTGCCAGCAGTTACGGACGGAACTATGGCTACACCTTC. Encoded protein: CASSYGRNYGYTF.

The chain recombines TRBV11-2 with TRBJ2-1; D is unresolved. CDR3 length: 18 amino acids. Germline CDR1 SGHAT, CDR2 FQNNGV. The V end lost 0 bases, the J end lost 5 bases, and 20 bases lay between the germline ends. CDR3 in amino acids: CASSLDAAFSLIHNEQFF. DNA for the CDR3: TGTGCCAGCAGCTTAGATGCCGCTTTTTCCCTGATTCACAATGAGCAGTTCTTC.

This chain joins TRBV6-5 and TRBJ1-5; no definite D call. Per germline, CDR1 MNHEY and CDR2 SVGAGI. V lost 11 bases to trimming and J lost 4 bases, with 12 bases between them. CDR3 size: 12 residues. In DNA form, the CDR3 reads TGTGCCTCAGGCAGAGAGAATCAGCCCCAGCATTTT. It translates to CASGRENQPQHF.